The rows below give T cell receptor beta chains drawn from one sample of a study of vaccination and CD4 T cells after COVID-19. TCRdb analysed the PCR reads with MiXCR anew, one entry per CDR3 protein. The table shows about 24,000 distinct CDR3 sequences, with roughly 41% occurring only once. These receptors' targets are unknown. Specimen: CD4+ T cells from blood, cultured in vitro, collected about 7 months after SARS-CoV-2 vaccination. The receptor source for this set is a human donor who had recovered from COVID-19. The CDR3 runs from the conserved cysteine through the conserved F or W. D genes are given only for firm matches. The size field is filled for only some rows; it gives once, few, many or a size class.

j_call v_call clone_size d_call cdr3_aa cdr3_nt
TRBJ1-5 TRBV20-1 NA NA CSARDFRSNQPQHF TGCAGTGCTAGAGATTTTAGAAGCAATCAGCCCCAGCATTTT
TRBJ2-1 TRBV7-3 NA NA CASSTGLSNEQFF TGTGCCAGCAGCACGGGACTCAGCAATGAGCAGTTCTTC
TRBJ2-7 TRBV20-1 NA TRBD2 CSALTSGRARGEQYF TGCAGTGCTCTTACTAGCGGGAGGGCGCGGGGCGAGCAGTACTTC
TRBJ2-5 TRBV15 few NA CATSRLTGGETQYF TGTGCCACCAGCAGACTGACAGGTGGGGAGACCCAGTACTTC
TRBJ2-3 TRBV27 few TRBD1 CASRGTGEGTDTQYF TGTGCCAGCAGGGGGACAGGGGAAGGGACAGATACGCAGTATTTT
TRBJ2-7 TRBV7-9 few TRBD2 CASSLGGTGGRSYEQYF TGTGCCAGCAGCTTAGGGGGGACCGGCGGGAGGAGTTACGAGCAGTACTTC
TRBJ2-3 TRBV27 NA TRBD2 CASSSPIAGSDTQYF TGTGCCAGCAGTTCGCCCATAGCGGGATCAGATACGCAGTATTTT
TRBJ2-7 TRBV29-1 NA NA CSIDLSRNEQYF TGCAGCATTGACCTATCTCGGAACGAGCAGTACTTC
TRBJ2-5 TRBV20-1 NA TRBD2 CSARKGLGNWETQYF TGCAGTGCTAGAAAGGGACTAGGGAATTGGGAGACCCAGTACTTC
TRBJ2-1 TRBV5-1 NA TRBD2 CASSSVAGVSNEQFF TGCGCCAGCAGCTCGGTAGCGGGAGTTTCCAATGAGCAGTTCTTC
TRBJ2-3 TRBV20-1 NA TRBD2 CSVSGRPTSGRTDTQYF TGCAGTGTATCGGGTCGCCCCACTAGCGGGAGAACAGATACGCAGTATTTT
TRBJ1-1 TRBV7-3 few TRBD1 CASSATGGGDTEAFF TGTGCCAGCAGCGCCACAGGGGGCGGTGACACTGAAGCTTTCTTT
TRBJ2-7 TRBV7-8 few TRBD1 CASSSARGQGSYEQYF TGTGCCAGCAGCTCCGCGAGGGGACAGGGGTCCTACGAGCAGTACTTC
TRBJ2-7 TRBV2 NA TRBD1 CASRSMGDRGRREQYF TGTGCCAGCAGGTCCATGGGGGACAGGGGGCGTCGAGAGCAGTACTTC
TRBJ2-5 TRBV6-5 NA TRBD2 CASSYALLAGETQYF TGTGCCAGCAGTTACGCCTTACTAGCGGGAGAGACCCAGTACTTC
TRBJ2-7 TRBV28 NA NA CASGFYEQYF TGTGCCAGCGGATTTTACGAGCAGTACTTC
TRBJ2-5 TRBV19 once NA CASSSTDRETQYF TGTGCCAGTAGTAGTACAGATCGAGAGACCCAGTACTTC
TRBJ1-5 TRBV7-9 few NA CASSSSGDLLHF TGTGCCAGCAGCTCCTCAGGGGATCTTCTGCATTTT
TRBJ1-1 TRBV7-9 few NA CASSLGASNTEAFF TGTGCCAGCAGCTTAGGGGCTTCGAACACTGAAGCTTTCTTT
TRBJ2-7 TRBV4-1 NA TRBD2 CASSQGQGGRAGFEQYF TGCGCCAGCAGCCAAGGCCAGGGCGGGAGGGCCGGGTTCGAGCAGTACTTC
TRBJ1-2 TRBV7-9 few NA CASNKAGRGSGYTF TGTGCCAGCAACAAGGCCGGCAGGGGTTCGGGCTACACCTTC
TRBJ2-2 TRBV20-1 NA TRBD2 CSARAGTSGDTGELFF TGCAGTGCTAGAGCCGGGACTAGCGGGGACACCGGGGAGCTGTTTTTT
TRBJ2-1 TRBV20-1 NA TRBD1 CSARAAVTGGAYNEQFF TGCAGTGCTAGAGCCGCCGTCACAGGGGGCGCGTACAATGAGCAGTTCTTC
TRBJ2-7 TRBV7-2 NA TRBD1 CASSFQGVGYEQYF TGTGCCAGCAGCTTTCAGGGGGTGGGATACGAGCAGTACTTC